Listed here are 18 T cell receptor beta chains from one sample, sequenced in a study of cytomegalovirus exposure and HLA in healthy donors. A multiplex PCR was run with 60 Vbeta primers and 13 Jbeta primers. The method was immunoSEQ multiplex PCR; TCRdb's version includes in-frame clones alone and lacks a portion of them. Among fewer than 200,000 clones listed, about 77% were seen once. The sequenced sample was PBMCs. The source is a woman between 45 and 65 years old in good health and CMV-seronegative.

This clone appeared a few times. CDR3 in amino acids: CASSLPGRTTEAFF. In DNA, the CDR3 is TGTGCCAGCAGCTTGCCAGGGAGGACCACTGAAGCTTTCTTT. The chain joins TRBV5-8 to TRBJ1-1; a possible D gene is TRBD1 (5 bases). This CDR3 comprises 14 residues. The ends were cut back, 1 base at V and 4 bases at J, with 11 bases in the middle. Germline lookup yields CDR1 SGHTS and CDR2 YDEGEE.

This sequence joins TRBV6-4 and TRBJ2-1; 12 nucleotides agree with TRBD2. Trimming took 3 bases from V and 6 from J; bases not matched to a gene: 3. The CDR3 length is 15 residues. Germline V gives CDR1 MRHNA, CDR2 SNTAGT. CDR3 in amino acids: CASSELAGGSNEQFF. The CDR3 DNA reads TGTGCCAGCAGTGAACTAGCGGGAGGTTCCAATGAGCAGTTCTTC.

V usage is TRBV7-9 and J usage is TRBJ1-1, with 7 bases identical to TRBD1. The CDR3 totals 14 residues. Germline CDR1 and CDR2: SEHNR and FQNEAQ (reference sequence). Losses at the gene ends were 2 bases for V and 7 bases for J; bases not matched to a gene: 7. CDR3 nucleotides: TGTGCCAGCAGCTTACGGCGCCGGGACAGTGAAGCTTTCTTT. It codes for CASSLRRRDSEAFF. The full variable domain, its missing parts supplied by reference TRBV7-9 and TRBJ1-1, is DTGVSQNPRHKITKRGQNVTFRCDPISEHNRLYWYRQTLGQGPEFLTYFQNEAQLEKSRLLSDRFSAERPKGSFSTLEIQRTEQGDSAMYLCASSLRRRDSEAFFGQGTRLTVV.

The CDR3 protein is CASSPSGSARSSYEQYF. The CDR3 bases are TGTGCCAGCAGCCCTTCAGGGTCGGCTCGGAGCTCCTACGAGCAGTACTTC. The V gene is TRBV28, the J gene TRBJ2-7; possibly TRBD1 for D (5 bases). From germline, CDR1 is MDHEN and CDR2 SYDVKM. Trimming took 6 bases from V and 0 from J, leaving 21 bases between them. This CDR3 comprises 17 residues.

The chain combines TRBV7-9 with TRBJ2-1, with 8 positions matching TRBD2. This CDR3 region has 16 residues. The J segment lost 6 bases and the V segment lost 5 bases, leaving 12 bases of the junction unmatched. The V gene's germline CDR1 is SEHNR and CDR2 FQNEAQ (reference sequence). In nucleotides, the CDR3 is TGTGCCAGCAGCGACAATTGGGCGGGAGGTGGCAATGAGCAGTTCTTC. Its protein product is CASSDNWAGGGNEQFF.

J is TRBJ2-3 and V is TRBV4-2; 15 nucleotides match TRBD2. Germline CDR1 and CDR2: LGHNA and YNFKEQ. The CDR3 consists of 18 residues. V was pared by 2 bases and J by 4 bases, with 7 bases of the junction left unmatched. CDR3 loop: CASSQLGLAGGRADTQYF. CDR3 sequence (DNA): TGTGCCAGCAGCCAACTTGGACTAGCGGGGGGGCGCGCAGATACGCAGTATTTT.

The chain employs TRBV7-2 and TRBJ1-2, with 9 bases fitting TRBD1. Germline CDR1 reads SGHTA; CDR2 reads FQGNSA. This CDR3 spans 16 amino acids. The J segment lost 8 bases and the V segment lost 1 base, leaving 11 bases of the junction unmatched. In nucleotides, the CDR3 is TGTGCCAGCAGCTTAGGGCCGGGACAGGGAGAGGAGGGCTACACCTTC. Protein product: CASSLGPGQGEEGYTF.

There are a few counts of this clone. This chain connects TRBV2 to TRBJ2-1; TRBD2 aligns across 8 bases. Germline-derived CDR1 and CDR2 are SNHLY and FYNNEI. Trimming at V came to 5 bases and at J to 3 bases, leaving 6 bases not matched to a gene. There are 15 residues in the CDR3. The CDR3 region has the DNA TGTGCCAGCAGTACACTAGCGGAAATCTACAATGAGCAGTTCTTC. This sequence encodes CASSTLAEIYNEQFF.

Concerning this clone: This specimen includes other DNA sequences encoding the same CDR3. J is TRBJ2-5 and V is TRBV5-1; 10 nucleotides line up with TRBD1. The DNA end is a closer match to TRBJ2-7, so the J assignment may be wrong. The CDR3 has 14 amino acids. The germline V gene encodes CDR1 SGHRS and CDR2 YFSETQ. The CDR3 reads CASSLGQGAYEQYF. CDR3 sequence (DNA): TGCGCCAGCAGCTTGGGACAGGGGGCTTACGAGCAGTACTTC.

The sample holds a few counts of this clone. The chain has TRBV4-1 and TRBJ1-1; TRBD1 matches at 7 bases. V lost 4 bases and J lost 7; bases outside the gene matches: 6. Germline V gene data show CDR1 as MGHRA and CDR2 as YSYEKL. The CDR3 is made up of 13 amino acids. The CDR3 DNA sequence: TGCGCCAGCAGCCCCATAGGGGGCAGTGAAGCTTTCTTT. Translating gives CASSPIGGSEAFF.

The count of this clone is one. The CDR3 spells CASSLDRSYSPLHF. The CDR3 coding sequence is TGTGCCAGCAGCTTGGACAGGAGCTATTCACCCCTCCACTTT. This chain connects TRBV7-2 to TRBJ1-6; 7 bases line up with TRBD1. The length of the CDR3 is 14 residues. Trimming cost V 3 bases and J 8 bases; bases outside gene matches: 4. Germline values: CDR1 SGHTA, CDR2 FQGNSA.

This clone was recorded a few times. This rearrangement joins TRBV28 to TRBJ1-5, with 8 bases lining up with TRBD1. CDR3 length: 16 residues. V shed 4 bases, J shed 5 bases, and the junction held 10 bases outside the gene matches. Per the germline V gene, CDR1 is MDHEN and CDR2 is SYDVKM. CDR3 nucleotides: TGTGCCAGCAGTTCTGGACAGGGCGGCTTCGATCAGCCCCAGCATTTT. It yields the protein CASSSGQGGFDQPQHF.

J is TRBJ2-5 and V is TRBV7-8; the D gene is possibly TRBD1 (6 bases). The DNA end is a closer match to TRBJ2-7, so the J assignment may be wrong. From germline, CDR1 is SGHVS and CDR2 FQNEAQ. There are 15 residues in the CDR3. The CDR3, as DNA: TGTGCCAGCAGCTTAGATAGAGGGACAACCTACGAGCAGTACTTC. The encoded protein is CASSLDRGTTYEQYF.

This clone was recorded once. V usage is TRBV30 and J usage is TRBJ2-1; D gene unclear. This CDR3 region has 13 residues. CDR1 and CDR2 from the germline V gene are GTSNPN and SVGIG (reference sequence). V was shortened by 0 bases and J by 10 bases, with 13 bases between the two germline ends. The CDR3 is CAWSVRPLGEQFF. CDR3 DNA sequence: TGTGCCTGGAGTGTAAGGCCCCTAGGCGAGCAGTTCTTC.

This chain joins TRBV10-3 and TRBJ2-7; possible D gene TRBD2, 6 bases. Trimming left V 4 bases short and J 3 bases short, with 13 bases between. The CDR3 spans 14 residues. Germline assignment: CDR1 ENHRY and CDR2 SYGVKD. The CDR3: CAISAGVINYEQYF. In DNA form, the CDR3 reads TGTGCCATCAGTGCGGGAGTGATTAACTACGAGCAGTACTTC.

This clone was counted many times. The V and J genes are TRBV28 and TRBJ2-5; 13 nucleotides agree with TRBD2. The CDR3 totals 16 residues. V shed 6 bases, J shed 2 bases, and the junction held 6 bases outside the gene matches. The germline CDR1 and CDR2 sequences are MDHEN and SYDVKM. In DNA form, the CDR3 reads TGTGCCAGCAGCCGACTAGCGGGGGGCCCTCAAGAGACCCAGTACTTC. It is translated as CASSRLAGGPQETQYF. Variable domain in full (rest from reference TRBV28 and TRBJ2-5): DVKVTQSSRYLVKRTGEKVFLECVQDMDHENMFWYRQDPGLGLRLIYFSYDVKMKEKGDIPEGYSVSREKKERFSLILESASTNQTSMYLCASSRLAGGPQETQYFGPGTRLLVL.

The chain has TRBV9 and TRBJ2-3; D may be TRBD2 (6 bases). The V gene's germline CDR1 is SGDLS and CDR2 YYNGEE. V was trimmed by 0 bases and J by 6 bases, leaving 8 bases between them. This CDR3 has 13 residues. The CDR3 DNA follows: TGTGCCAGCAGCGTAGCTCGGGAGGATACGCAGTATTTT. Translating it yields CASSVAREDTQYF.

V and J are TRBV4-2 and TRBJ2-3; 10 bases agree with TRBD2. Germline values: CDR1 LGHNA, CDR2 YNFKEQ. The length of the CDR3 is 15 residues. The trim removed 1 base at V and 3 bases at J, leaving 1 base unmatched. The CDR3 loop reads CASSQVLAGTDTQYF. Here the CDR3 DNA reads TGTGCCAGCAGCCAAGTACTAGCGGGGACAGATACGCAGTATTTT.